This T cell receptor beta chain was found in a study of blood T cells in healthy people across ages. Overall study findings and caveats: A conclusive naive versus antigen-experienced comparison was prevented by the unsorted PBMCs.

Each sample had at least 6 million PBMCs isolated. Alongside a J-beta primer mix, a sample-barcoded 5' primer served in a second PCR lasting 7 to 11 cycles. TCRdb reanalysed the 5' RACE reads using MiXCR and keeps one entry per CDR3 protein. The sample consists of 850,000 to 1,100,000 distinct CDR3 sequences, 30% to 40% of them appearing once. This clonotype was picked up a small number of times. Its target is not known. The TCR comes from a man aged 18-30 years in good health. Sequenced input: blood.

The CDR3 region has the DNA TGTGCCAGCAGCTCCTTAGGGACGTTCAATGAGCAGTTCTTC. Its protein product is CASSSLGTFNEQFF. The chain recombines TRBV7-9 with TRBJ2-1, with D possibly called TRBD1 or TRBD2 (5 bases each). The CDR3 is made up of 14 amino acids. Germline V gene sequence: CDR1 SEHNR, CDR2 FQNEAQ (reference sequence). V was pared by 4 bases and J by 6 bases, with 13 bases between.